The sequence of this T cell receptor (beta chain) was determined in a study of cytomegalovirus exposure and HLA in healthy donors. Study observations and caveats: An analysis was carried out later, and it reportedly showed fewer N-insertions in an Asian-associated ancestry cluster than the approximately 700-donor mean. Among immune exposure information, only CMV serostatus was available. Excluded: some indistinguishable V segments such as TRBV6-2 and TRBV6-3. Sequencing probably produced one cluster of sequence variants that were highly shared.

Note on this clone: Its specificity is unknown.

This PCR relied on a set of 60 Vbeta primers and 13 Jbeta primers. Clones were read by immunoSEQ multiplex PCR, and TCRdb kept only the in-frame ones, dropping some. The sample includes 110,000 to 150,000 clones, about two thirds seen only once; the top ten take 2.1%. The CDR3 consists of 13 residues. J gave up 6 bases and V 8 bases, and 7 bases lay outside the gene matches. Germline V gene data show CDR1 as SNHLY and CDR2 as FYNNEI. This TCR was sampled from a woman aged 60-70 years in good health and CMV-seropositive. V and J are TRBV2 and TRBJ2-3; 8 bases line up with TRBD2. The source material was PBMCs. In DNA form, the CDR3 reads TGTGCCAGCTCCAGCGGGAGTGGGGATACGCAGTATTTT. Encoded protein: CASSSGSGDTQYF.